The 19 T cell receptor beta chains presented below share a single source sample, sequenced in a study of CD8+CD57+ T cells in acquired aplastic anemia. For CDR3 and TCR beta VDJ profiling, genomic DNA was the template used. One entry per CDR3 protein results from TCRdb running MiXCR on the reads. The sample includes 350,000 to 450,000 distinct CDR3 sequences, 55% to 70% of them seen just once. Specimen: sorted CD4+, CD8+, or CD8+CD57+ T cells (not recorded which) from PBMCs. Every receptor here comes from a human donor in good health, serving as a control.

This clonotype occurred a few times. The chain is built from TRBV12-3 or TRBV12-4 and TRBJ1-2; possible D gene TRBD1, 6 bases. The CDR3 loop spans 15 amino acids. Trimming left V 5 bases short and J 7 bases short, with 20 bases between. CDR3 sequence reads: CASSPRQQGHSGYTF. CDR3 sequence (DNA): TGTGCCAGCAGTCCGCGCCAACAGGGACACAGTGGCTACACCTTC.

This chain joins TRBV9 and TRBJ2-6; D remains ambiguous. V shed 4 bases and J shed 4 bases, with 6 bases lying between them. The CDR3 contains 13 residues. Germline lookup yields CDR1 SGDLS and CDR2 YYNGEE. CDR3 nucleotides: TGTGCCAGCAGCATCCCAGGGGCCAACGTCCTGACTTTC. This codes for CASSIPGANVLTF. Full variable domain (remainder filled in from reference TRBV9 and TRBJ2-6): DSGVTQTPKHLITATGQRVTLRCSPRSGDLSVYWYQQSLDQGLQFLIQYYNGEERAKGNILERFSAQQFPDLHSELNLSSLELGDSALYFCASSIPGANVLTFGAGSRLTVL.

This clonotype showed up many times. The rearrangement links TRBV19 to TRBJ2-3; 15 nucleotides agree with TRBD2. V lost 4 bases to trimming and J lost 1 base; unmatched junction nucleotides: 6. Germline-derived CDR1 and CDR2 are LNHDA and SQIVND (reference sequence). This CDR3 is built from 18 residues. CDR3 bases: TGTGCCAGTAGTACAGGACTAGCGGGGGGGCTCGGCACAGATACGCAGTATTTT. Its protein is CASSTGLAGGLGTDTQYF.

The V and J genes are TRBV6-1 and TRBJ1-5; 7 bases line up with TRBD1. The CDR3 has 13 amino acids. In germline, CDR1 is MNHNS, CDR2 SASEGT. With 6 bases clipped from V and 5 bases from J, the junction kept 4 bases outside the gene matches. DNA for the CDR3: TGTGCCAGCAGGACAGGGCCCCATCAGCCCCAGCATTTT. Its translation: CASRTGPHQPQHF.

V is TRBV2 and J is TRBJ2-2; 10 bases match TRBD1. The germline V gene has CDR1 SNHLY and CDR2 FYNNEI. CDR3 length equals 16 residues. The junction had 9 bases not matched to a gene; V was cut back by 6 bases and J by 5 bases. The CDR3 here is CASSLLVDRGTGELFF. The CDR3 DNA is TGTGCCAGCAGCTTGCTGGTGGACAGGGGGACCGGGGAGCTGTTTTTT.

The V gene is TRBV20-1, the J gene TRBJ1-3, with D possibly being TRBD1 (5 bases). The V end lost 1 base, the J end lost 8 bases, and 12 bases lay between the germline ends. Germline V gene lookup returns CDR1 DFQATT and CDR2 SNEGSKA (reference sequence). There are 13 residues in the CDR3. CDR3 region: CSARGGPSYTIYF. CDR3 DNA: TGCAGTGCTAGAGGGGGCCCTTCCTACACCATATATTTT.

In the case of this clonotype: No conserved phenylalanine or tryptophan is present at the end of the CDR3, so a read error is the likely explanation. The chain has TRBV12-5 and TRBJ2-2; TRBD2 matches 8 bases. CDR1 is LGHNT and CDR2 is FRNRAP in the germline V gene. The CDR3 covers 17 residues. The CDR3 nucleotides are TGTGCCAGCAGCCTAGCGGGTTCGGAGCCGAACACCGGGGAGCTGTTTCTT. Amino acid sequence: CASSLAGSEPNTGELFL.

V gene TRBV7-2 combines with J gene TRBJ1-1; 8 positions agree with TRBD1. V was pared by 1 base and J by 14 bases, with 15 bases of the junction left unmatched. Germline assignment: CDR1 SGHTA and CDR2 FQGNSA. The CDR3 has 15 amino acids. In DNA form, the CDR3 reads TGTGCCAGCAGCTTAGGAAGGACAGGGTGTGGCTACACCTTCTTT. It specifies CASSLGRTGCGYTFF.

In regard to this clonotype: At one of its ends the junction is not consistent with the germline gene, which may arise from a read error. The chain links TRBV5-8 to TRBJ2-7; D not certain. CDR1 is SGHTS and CDR2 is YDEGEE in the germline V gene. This CDR3 has 13 amino acids. The CDR3 sequence is CASSPIESYEQYF. The CDR3 region has the DNA TGCGCCAGCAGTCCTATAGAGTCCTACGAGCAGTACTTC.

This clonotype was counted many times. V gene TRBV6-4 combines with J gene TRBJ2-1; D unclear. In germline, CDR1 is MRHNA, CDR2 SNTAGT. V was pared by 6 bases and J by 9 bases, with 18 bases between. This CDR3 has 14 residues. The CDR3 protein is CASRRAWPNGEQFF. Here the CDR3 DNA reads TGTGCCAGCAGACGTGCCTGGCCAAATGGTGAGCAGTTCTTC.

The gene calls are TRBV9 and TRBJ1-1; 7 bases line up with TRBD1. With 4 bases clipped from V and 6 bases from J, the junction kept 18 bases outside the gene matches. The CDR3 totals 17 residues. The germline CDR1 and CDR2 sequences are SGDLS and YYNGEE. CDR3 sequence (DNA): TGTGCCAGCAGCCAGGGACCGAGGACAGGCCCCCGAGCTGAAGCTTTCTTT. Translated, it gives CASSQGPRTGPRAEAFF.

This rearrangement joins TRBV5-1 to TRBJ2-2; no clear D gene. The length of the CDR3 is 13 residues. The V gene lost 0 bases and the J gene lost 10 bases, with 10 bases spanning the gap. Germline V CDR1 and CDR2: SGHRS, YFSETQ. The CDR3 DNA sequence: TGCGCCAGCAGCTTGGGAGACCGTATGGAGCTGTTTTTT. Translated, it gives CASSLGDRMELFF.

Concerning this clonotype: Given the absence of the conserved phenylalanine or tryptophan at the CDR3 end, a read error is likely. The limits of the CDR3 on the DNA are not certain, so only TCRdb's listed CDR3 is given. The chain employs TRBV7-3 and TRBJ2-3; TRBD2 is the table's D call, not checked against the DNA. Germline CDR1 reads SGHTA; CDR2 reads FQGTGA. The CDR3 contains 11 residues when both ends are counted. The CDR3 loop is CASSVGGTDEV.

This clonotype has a single count. A read error may produce the germline difference seen at one junction end. The gene calls are TRBV9 and TRBJ1-5, with D possibly TRBD1 on 6 matching bases. The CDR3 sequence is 14 residues long. Germline V gene data show CDR1 as SGDLS and CDR2 as YYNGEE. CDR3 in amino acids: CASSVGTTGRNTDF. CDR3 bases: TGTGCCAGCAGCGTTGGAACGACAGGCAGGAACACCGATTTT.

The rearrangement links TRBV10-3 to TRBJ1-1; D unresolved. Germline V gene sequence: CDR1 ENHRY, CDR2 SYGVKD. The CDR3 extends over 11 amino acids. The germline V and J ends were trimmed by 4 bases and 8 bases, with 8 bases remaining between them. CDR3 sequence: CAISGNEEAFF. The CDR3, as DNA: TGTGCCATCAGTGGCAATGAGGAAGCTTTCTTT.

This clonotype appeared once. The rearrangement links TRBV20-1 to TRBJ2-2, with a weak D call TRBD1 (5 bases). Trimming shortened V by 6 bases and J by 4 bases, and 15 bases separated the two germline ends. CDR1 is DFQATT and CDR2 is SNEGSKA in the germline V gene (reference sequence). CDR3 length: 14 amino acids. This chain's CDR3 is CSAIQGGITGELFF. The CDR3 region has the DNA TGCAGTGCCATCCAGGGTGGTATCACCGGGGAGCTGTTTTTT.

This clonotype appeared a single time. A junction end diverges from the germline sequence, so it may reflect a read error. The V call is TRBV7-9, the J call TRBJ1-2, with no clear D. Germline assignment: CDR1 SEHNR and CDR2 FQNEAQ (reference sequence). The CDR3 spans 15 residues. CDR3 sequence reads: CASSEEADTQYGYTF. CDR3 DNA sequence: TGTGCCAGCAGCGAAGAAGCAGACACGCAGTATGGTTACACCTTC.

The genes are TRBV7-2 and TRBJ1-1; D is perhaps TRBD1 (6 bases). The CDR3 spans 15 residues. CDR1 is SGHTA, CDR2 FQGNSA, per germline. Between the trimmed V and J ends, which lost 4 bases and 6 bases, there was a span of 18 bases. CDR3 sequence: CASSSTGQSKPEAFF. CDR3 nucleotides: TGTGCCAGCAGCTCAACCGGACAGTCTAAGCCTGAAGCTTTCTTT.

The chain recombines TRBV7-2 with TRBJ1-6, with D unclear. V was trimmed by 2 bases and J by 17 bases, leaving 22 bases between them. In germline, CDR1 is SGHTA, CDR2 FQGNSA. This CDR3 spans 15 amino acids. This CDR3 reads CASSLHWVNTEAFHF. DNA of the CDR3: TGTGCCAGCAGCTTACACTGGGTGAACACTGAAGCTTTCCACTTT.